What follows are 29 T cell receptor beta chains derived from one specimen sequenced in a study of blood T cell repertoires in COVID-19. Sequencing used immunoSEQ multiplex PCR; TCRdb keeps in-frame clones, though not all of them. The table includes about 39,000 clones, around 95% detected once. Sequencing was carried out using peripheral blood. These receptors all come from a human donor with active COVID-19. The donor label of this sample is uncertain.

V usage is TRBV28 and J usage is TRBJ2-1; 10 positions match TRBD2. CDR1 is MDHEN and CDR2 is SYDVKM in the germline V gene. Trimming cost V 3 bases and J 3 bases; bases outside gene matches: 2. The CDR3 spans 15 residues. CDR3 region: CASSFGLADYNEQFF. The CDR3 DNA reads TGTGCCAGCAGTTTCGGACTAGCGGACTACAATGAGCAGTTCTTC.

CDR3 in amino acids: CASTPGTAGNTIYF. CDR3 nucleotides: TGTGCCAGCACTCCGGGGACAGCTGGAAACACCATATATTTT. V usage is TRBV6-5 and J usage is TRBJ1-3; TRBD1 agrees at 7 bases. V was clipped by 7 bases and J by 2 bases; unmatched bases: 5. Germline CDR1 is MNHEY and CDR2 is SVGAGI. This CDR3 contains 14 residues.

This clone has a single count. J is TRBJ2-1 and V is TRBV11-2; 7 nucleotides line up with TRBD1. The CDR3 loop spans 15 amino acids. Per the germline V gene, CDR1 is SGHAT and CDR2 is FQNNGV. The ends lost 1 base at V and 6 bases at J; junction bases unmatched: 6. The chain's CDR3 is CASSLVSGTANEQFF. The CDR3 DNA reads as TGTGCCAGCAGCTTAGTGTCGGGGACAGCCAATGAGCAGTTCTTC.

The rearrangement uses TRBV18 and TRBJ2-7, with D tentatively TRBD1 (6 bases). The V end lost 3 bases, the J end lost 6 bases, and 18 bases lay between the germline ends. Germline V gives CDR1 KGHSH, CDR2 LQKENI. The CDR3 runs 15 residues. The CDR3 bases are TGTGCCAGCTCACCGAGAGGCCAGGGGAAAAGCGAGCAGTACTTC. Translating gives CASSPRGQGKSEQYF.

The CDR3 coding sequence is TGTGCCAGCAGTCCTTCGGGTCCCAACATTCAGTACTTC. Protein product: CASSPSGPNIQYF. This chain uses TRBV12-3 or TRBV12-4 with TRBJ2-4; D remains unclear. Trimming shortened V by 5 bases and J by 7 bases, and 12 bases separated the two germline ends. The CDR3 extends over 13 amino acids.

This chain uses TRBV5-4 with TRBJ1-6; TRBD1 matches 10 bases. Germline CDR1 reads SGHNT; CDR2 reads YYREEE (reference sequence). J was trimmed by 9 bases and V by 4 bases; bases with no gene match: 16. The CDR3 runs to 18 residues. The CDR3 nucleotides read TGTGCCAGCAGCGGGGCGCGGGGCCCGACAGGGGGCGCTTCACCCCTCCACTTT. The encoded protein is CASSGARGPTGGASPLHF.

The CDR3 reads CASSFAGNYGYTF. CDR3 sequence (DNA): TGTGCCAGCAGTTTCGCAGGGAACTATGGCTACACCTTC. V is TRBV27 and J is TRBJ1-2; tentative D call: TRBD1 (5 bases). The CDR3 sequence is 13 residues long. V lost 3 bases and J lost 2, with 7 bases in between. Germline V gene data show CDR1 as MNHEY and CDR2 as SMNVEV (reference sequence).

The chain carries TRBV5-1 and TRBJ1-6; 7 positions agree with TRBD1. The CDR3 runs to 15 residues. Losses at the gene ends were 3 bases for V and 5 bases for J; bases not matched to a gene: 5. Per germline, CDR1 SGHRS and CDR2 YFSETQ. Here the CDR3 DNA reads TGCGCCAGCAGCTGGACCGGGACAGATAATTCACCCCTCCACTTT. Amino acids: CASSWTGTDNSPLHF.

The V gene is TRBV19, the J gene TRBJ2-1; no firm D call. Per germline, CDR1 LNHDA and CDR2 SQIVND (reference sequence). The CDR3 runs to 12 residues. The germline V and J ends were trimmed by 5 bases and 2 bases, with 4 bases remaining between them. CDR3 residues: CASSFTYNEQFF. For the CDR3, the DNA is TGTGCCAGTAGTTTTACCTACAATGAGCAGTTCTTC.

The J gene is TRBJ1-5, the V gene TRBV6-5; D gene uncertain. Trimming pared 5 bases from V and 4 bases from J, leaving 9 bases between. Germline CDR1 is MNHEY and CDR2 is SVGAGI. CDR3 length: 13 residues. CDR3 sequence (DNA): TGTGCCAGCAGTCTGGAGCGAAATCAGCCCCAGCATTTT. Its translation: CASSLERNQPQHF.

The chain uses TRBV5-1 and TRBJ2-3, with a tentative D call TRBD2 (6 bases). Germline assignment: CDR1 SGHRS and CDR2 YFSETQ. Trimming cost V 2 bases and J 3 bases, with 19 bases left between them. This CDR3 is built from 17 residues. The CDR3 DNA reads TGCGCCAGCAGCTTTGGGGCCCGGCAGGGACTTACAGATACGCAGTATTTT. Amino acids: CASSFGARQGLTDTQYF.

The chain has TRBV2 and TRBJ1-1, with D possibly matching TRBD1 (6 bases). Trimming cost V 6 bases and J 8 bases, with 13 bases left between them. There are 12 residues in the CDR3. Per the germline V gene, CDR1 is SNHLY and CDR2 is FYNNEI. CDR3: CASRYGQPEAFF. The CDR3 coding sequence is TGTGCCAGCAGATACGGACAGCCCGAAGCTTTCTTT. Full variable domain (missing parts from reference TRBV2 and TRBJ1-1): EPEVTQTPSHQVTQMGQEVILRCVPISNHLYFYWYRQILGQKVEFLVSFYNNEISEKSEIFDDQFSVERPDGSNFTLKIRSTKLEDSAMYFCASRYGQPEAFFGQGTRLTVV.

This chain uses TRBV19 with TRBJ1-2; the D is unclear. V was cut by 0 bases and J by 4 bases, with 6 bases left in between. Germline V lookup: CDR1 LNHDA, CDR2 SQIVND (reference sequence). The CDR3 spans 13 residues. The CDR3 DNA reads TGTGCCAGTAGTATAGATCGGAGCTATGGCTACACCTTC. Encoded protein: CASSIDRSYGYTF.

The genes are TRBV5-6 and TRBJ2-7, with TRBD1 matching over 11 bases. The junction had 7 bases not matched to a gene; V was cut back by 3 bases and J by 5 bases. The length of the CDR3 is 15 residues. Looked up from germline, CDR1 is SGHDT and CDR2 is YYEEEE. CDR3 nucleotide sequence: TGTGCCAGCAGCTCCACCGGGACAGGGGGGAACGAGCAGTACTTC. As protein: CASSSTGTGGNEQYF.

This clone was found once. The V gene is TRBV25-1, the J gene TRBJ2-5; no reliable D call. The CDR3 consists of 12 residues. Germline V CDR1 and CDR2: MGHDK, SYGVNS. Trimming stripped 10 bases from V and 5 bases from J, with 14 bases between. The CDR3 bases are TGTGCCACCATGAAGCTCGGGGAGACCCAGTACTTC. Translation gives CATMKLGETQYF.

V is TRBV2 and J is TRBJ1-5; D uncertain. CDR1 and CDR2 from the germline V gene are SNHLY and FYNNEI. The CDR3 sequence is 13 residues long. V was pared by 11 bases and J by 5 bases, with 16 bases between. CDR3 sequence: CAGADFYDQPQHF. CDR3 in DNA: TGTGCCGGAGCAGATTTTTATGATCAGCCCCAGCATTTT.

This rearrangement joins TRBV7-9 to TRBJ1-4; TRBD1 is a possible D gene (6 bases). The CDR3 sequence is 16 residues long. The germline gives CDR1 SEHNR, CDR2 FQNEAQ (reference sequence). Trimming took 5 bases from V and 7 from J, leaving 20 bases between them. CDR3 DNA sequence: TGTGCCAGCAGCCGAGCCATCGGGGGGCGAGGTGAAAAACTGTTTTTT. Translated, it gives CASSRAIGGRGEKLFF.

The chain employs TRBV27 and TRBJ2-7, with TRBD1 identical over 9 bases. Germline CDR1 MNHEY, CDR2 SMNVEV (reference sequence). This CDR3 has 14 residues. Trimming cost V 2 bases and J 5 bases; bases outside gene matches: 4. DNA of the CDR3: TGTGCCAGCAGTTTACGACAGGGGGACGACGAGCAGTACTTC. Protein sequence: CASSLRQGDDEQYF.

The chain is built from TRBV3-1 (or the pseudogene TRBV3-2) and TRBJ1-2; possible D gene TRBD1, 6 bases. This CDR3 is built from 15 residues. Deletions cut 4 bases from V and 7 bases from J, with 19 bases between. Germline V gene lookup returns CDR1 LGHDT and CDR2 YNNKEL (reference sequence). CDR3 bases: TGTGCCAGCAGCCCCCAGGGCACGCTAGGGGGTGGCTACACCTTC. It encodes CASSPQGTLGGGYTF.

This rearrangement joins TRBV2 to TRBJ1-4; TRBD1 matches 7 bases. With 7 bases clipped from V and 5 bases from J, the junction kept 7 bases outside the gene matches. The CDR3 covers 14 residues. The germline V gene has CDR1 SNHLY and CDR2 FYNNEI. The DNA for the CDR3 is TGTGCCAGCACTAGGGACAGACAAAATGAAAAACTGTTTTTT. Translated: CASTRDRQNEKLFF.

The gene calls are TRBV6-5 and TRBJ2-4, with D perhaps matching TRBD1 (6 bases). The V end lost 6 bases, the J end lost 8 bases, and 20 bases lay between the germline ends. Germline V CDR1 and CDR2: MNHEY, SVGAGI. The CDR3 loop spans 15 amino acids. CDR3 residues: CASSNLWAKGDIQYF. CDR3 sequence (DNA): TGTGCCAGCAGCAACTTGTGGGCAAAGGGGGACATTCAGTACTTC.

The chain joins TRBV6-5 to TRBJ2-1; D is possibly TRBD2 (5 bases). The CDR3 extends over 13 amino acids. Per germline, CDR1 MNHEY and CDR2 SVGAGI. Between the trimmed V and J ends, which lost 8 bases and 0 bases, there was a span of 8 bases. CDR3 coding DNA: TGTGCCAGCGGGGAGTTCTCCTACAATGAGCAGTTCTTC. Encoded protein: CASGEFSYNEQFF.

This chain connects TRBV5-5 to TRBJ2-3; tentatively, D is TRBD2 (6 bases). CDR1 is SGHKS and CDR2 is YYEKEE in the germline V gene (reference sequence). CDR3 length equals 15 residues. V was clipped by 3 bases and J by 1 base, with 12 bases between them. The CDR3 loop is CASSSGGSGTDTQYF. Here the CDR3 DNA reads TGTGCCAGCAGCTCCGGGGGTTCGGGCACAGATACGCAGTATTTT. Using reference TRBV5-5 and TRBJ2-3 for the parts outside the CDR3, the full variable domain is DAGVTQSPTHLIKTRGQQVTLRCSPISGHKSVSWYQQVLGQGPQFIFQYYEKEERGRGNFPDRFSARQFPNYSSELNVNALLLGDSALYLCASSSGGSGTDTQYFGPGTRLTVL.

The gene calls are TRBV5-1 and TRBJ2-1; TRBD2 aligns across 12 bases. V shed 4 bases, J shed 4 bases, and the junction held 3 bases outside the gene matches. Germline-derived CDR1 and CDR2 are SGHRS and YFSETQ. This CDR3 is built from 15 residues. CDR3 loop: CASSTGTSGYNEQFF. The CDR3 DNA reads TGCGCCAGCAGCACCGGGACTAGCGGGTACAATGAGCAGTTCTTC.

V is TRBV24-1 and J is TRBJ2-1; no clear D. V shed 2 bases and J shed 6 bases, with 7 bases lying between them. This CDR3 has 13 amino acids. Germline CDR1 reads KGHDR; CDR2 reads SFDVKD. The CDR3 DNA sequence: TGTGCCACCAGTGATTACTCCGGCAATGAGCAGTTCTTC. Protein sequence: CATSDYSGNEQFF.

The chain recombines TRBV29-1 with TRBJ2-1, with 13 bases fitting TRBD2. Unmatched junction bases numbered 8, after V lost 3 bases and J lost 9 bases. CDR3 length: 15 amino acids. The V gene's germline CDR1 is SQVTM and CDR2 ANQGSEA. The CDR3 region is CSVDTSGGALGEQFF. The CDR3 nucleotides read TGCAGCGTTGACACTAGCGGGGGGGCATTGGGTGAGCAGTTCTTC.

The CDR3 protein is CASGLVTPRFYEQYF. CDR3 bases: TGTGCTAGTGGTTTGGTAACACCCAGGTTCTACGAGCAGTACTTC. This rearrangement joins TRBV12-5 to TRBJ2-7; unclear D gene. In germline, CDR1 is LGHNT, CDR2 FRNRAP. The ends were cut back, 0 bases at V and 3 bases at J, with 12 bases in the middle. The CDR3 covers 15 residues.

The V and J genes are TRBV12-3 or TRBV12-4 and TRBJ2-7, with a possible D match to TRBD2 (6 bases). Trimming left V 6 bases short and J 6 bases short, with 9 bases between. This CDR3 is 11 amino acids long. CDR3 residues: CASRTRGEQYF. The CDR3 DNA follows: TGTGCCAGCAGGACGCGGGGCGAGCAGTACTTC.

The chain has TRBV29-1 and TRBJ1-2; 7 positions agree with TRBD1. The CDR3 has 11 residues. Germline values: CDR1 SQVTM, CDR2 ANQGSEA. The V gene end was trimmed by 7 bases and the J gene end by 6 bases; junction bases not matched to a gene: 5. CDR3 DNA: TGCAGCGGAACAGGGGCCGATGGCTACACCTTC. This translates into CSGTGADGYTF.